These 23 T cell receptor beta chains share one sample of origin, sequenced in a study of cytomegalovirus exposure and HLA in healthy donors. Amplification used 60 Vbeta primers and 13 Jbeta primers. TCRdb's table, derived via immunoSEQ multiplex PCR, lists solely in-frame clones and lacks some. The top ten hold over 1.1% of the sample, which has about 180,000 clones, around 80% seen once. The specimen sequenced was PBMCs. Every receptor here comes from a man aged 18 to 30 in good health and CMV-seronegative.

The chain joins TRBV7-3 to TRBJ1-1; D gene unclear. This CDR3 has 14 residues. Between the trimmed V and J ends, which lost 0 bases and 6 bases, there was a span of 11 bases. Germline loops: CDR1 SGHTA, CDR2 FQGTGA. DNA of the CDR3: TGTGCCAGCAGCTTAACGCGGGGAGGAGCTGAAGCTTTCTTT. Translated: CASSLTRGGAEAFF.

The J gene is TRBJ2-5, the V gene TRBV2, with 11 nucleotides matching TRBD1. Germline-derived CDR1 and CDR2 are SNHLY and FYNNEI. This CDR3 is built from 16 residues. The junction had 11 bases not matched to a gene; V was cut back by 3 bases and J by 8 bases. In DNA form, the CDR3 reads TGTGCCAGCAGTGATGAGACGGGACAGGGGGTACCTACCCAGTACTTC. Its protein is CASSDETGQGVPTQYF.

The chain joins TRBV5-1 to TRBJ2-3; 7 bases agree with TRBD2. Germline V CDR1 and CDR2: SGHRS, YFSETQ. The CDR3 consists of 18 residues. Germline trimming cut 0 bases from V and 1 base from J; bases unmatched to any gene: 11. The CDR3 bases are TGCGCCAGCAGCTTGGTGCCATCCGGCAGCGGGGGCACAGATACGCAGTATTTT. This encodes CASSLVPSGSGGTDTQYF.

The chain uses TRBV20-1 and TRBJ1-2; no firm D call. This CDR3 comprises 11 residues. Germline values: CDR1 DFQATT, CDR2 SNEGSKA (reference sequence). Trimming removed 4 bases from V and 4 bases from J, with 7 bases in between. CDR3 amino acids: CSANGVYGYTF. Written as DNA, the CDR3 is TGCAGTGCTAACGGGGTCTATGGCTACACCTTC.

The chain employs TRBV6-1 and TRBJ2-5, with 11 bases that match TRBD2. V lost 4 bases, J lost 8 bases, and 15 bases stayed unmatched. The CDR3 runs 17 residues. From germline, CDR1 is MNHNS and CDR2 SASEGT. The CDR3 bases are TGTGCCAGCAGTGGGTGGGGTAGCGGGAGGGCCGGAGACACCCAGTACTTC. It yields the protein CASSGWGSGRAGDTQYF.

The rearrangement links TRBV6-5 to TRBJ2-3; possible D gene TRBD1, 7 bases. The CDR3 is 15 residues long. Trimming removed 6 bases from V and 3 bases from J, with 16 bases in between. Looked up from germline, CDR1 is MNHEY and CDR2 is SVGAGI. The DNA for the CDR3 is TGTGCCAGCAGCGCGGACAGGAGGGGGACAGATACGCAGTATTTT. This encodes CASSADRRGTDTQYF.

This clone was recorded once. The chain employs TRBV27 and TRBJ2-7; weak D call: TRBD1 (8 bases). This CDR3 has 17 residues. V shed 5 bases and J shed 1 base, with 21 bases lying between them. Germline CDR1 reads MNHEY; CDR2 reads SMNVEV (reference sequence). The CDR3 protein is CASSLSPDREGSYEQYF. As DNA, the CDR3 is TGTGCCAGCAGTCTGTCACCGGACAGGGAGGGGTCCTACGAGCAGTACTTC.

The chain has TRBV18 and TRBJ2-7; D uncertain. V was shortened by 6 bases and J by 5 bases, with 14 bases between the two germline ends. Germline values: CDR1 KGHSH, CDR2 LQKENI. CDR3 length equals 13 residues. CDR3 sequence (DNA): TGTGCCAGCTCGCCTCAACGAGGAGACGAGCAGTACTTC. Its translation: CASSPQRGDEQYF.

This clone occurred a few times. In DNA, the CDR3 is TGTGCCAGCAGCGCCCAAAGGGGCAACTCTGGAAACACCATATATTTT. Translating it yields CASSAQRGNSGNTIYF. The chain combines TRBV9 with TRBJ1-3; D is perhaps TRBD1 (5 bases). Between the trimmed V and J ends, which lost 3 bases and 0 bases, there was a span of 13 bases. CDR3 length equals 16 residues. CDR1 and CDR2 from the germline V gene are SGDLS and YYNGEE. The whole variable domain, filled in from reference TRBV9 and TRBJ1-3, reads DSGVTQTPKHLITATGQRVTLRCSPRSGDLSVYWYQQSLDQGLQFLIQYYNGEERAKGNILERFSAQQFPDLHSELNLSSLELGDSALYFCASSAQRGNSGNTIYFGEGSWLTVV.

This chain links TRBV6-1 with TRBJ2-3; no clear D gene. Trimming stripped 1 base from V and 7 bases from J, with 18 bases between. CDR1 and CDR2 (germline): MNHNS, SASEGT. This CDR3 region has 16 residues. The CDR3: CASSEGSAAFGNTQYF. The CDR3 nucleotides read TGTGCCAGCAGTGAAGGTTCCGCGGCGTTTGGAAATACGCAGTATTTT.

A single count supports this clone. The genes are TRBV9 and TRBJ2-1; 10 nucleotides agree with TRBD2. The CDR3 length is 15 residues. Trimming took 1 base from V and 10 from J; bases not matched to a gene: 8. Per germline, CDR1 SGDLS and CDR2 YYNGEE. The CDR3 nucleotides are TGTGCCAGCAGCGTAAGTTCTCTAGCGGGGGCGGAGCAGTTCTTC. Encoded protein: CASSVSSLAGAEQFF.

The chain carries TRBV27 and TRBJ2-5; TRBD2 aligns across 8 bases. The V gene end was trimmed by 6 bases and the J gene end by 5 bases; junction bases not matched to a gene: 14. The length of the CDR3 is 16 residues. Germline V gene lookup returns CDR1 MNHEY and CDR2 SMNVEV (reference sequence). This CDR3 reads CASSPRGGLAGETQYF. CDR3 bases: TGTGCCAGCAGCCCGAGGGGTGGACTAGCTGGGGAGACCCAGTACTTC.

The CDR3 nucleotides are TGTGCCAGCAGCTTGTCGGTAGGGGTTGAACACACCGGGGAGCTGTTTTTT. Amino acid sequence: CASSLSVGVEHTGELFF. The chain combines TRBV5-4 with TRBJ2-2; D is possibly TRBD1 (5 bases). The CDR3 is made up of 17 amino acids. Germline lookup yields CDR1 SGHNT and CDR2 YYREEE (reference sequence). Trimming removed 1 base at V and 3 bases at J, with 16 bases between.

The table lists this clone with a few counts. The chain employs TRBV6-6 and TRBJ1-1; 9 positions agree with TRBD1. The CDR3 is 14 residues long. Germline trimming cut 2 bases from V and 5 bases from J; bases unmatched to any gene: 3. Germline CDR1 and CDR2: MNHNY and SVGAGI (reference sequence). CDR3 nucleotide sequence: TGTGCCAGCAGTTACGGGGACAGGGTTACTGAAGCTTTCTTT. It translates to CASSYGDRVTEAFF.

The J gene is TRBJ2-6, the V gene TRBV7-2; D may be TRBD1 (6 bases). Germline-derived CDR1 and CDR2 are SGHTA and FQGNSA. This CDR3 comprises 18 residues. Trimming stripped 5 bases from V and 0 bases from J, with 17 bases between. CDR3 sequence (DNA): TGTGCCAGCAGCGCCAGGACAGTGCACAGCTCTGGGGCCAACGTCCTGACTTTC. It codes for CASSARTVHSSGANVLTF.

The V call is TRBV9, the J call TRBJ1-1, with a tentative D call TRBD1 (5 bases). V lost 4 bases to trimming and J lost 5 bases, with 24 bases between them. The germline gives CDR1 SGDLS, CDR2 YYNGEE. The CDR3 spans 17 residues. The CDR3 sequence is CASSPYPQSGGRTEAFF. The CDR3 DNA follows: TGTGCCAGCAGCCCTTATCCCCAGTCCGGGGGTAGGACTGAAGCTTTCTTT.

This clone has just one count. Its ends do not fully match the called genes, so a read error is possible. This chain connects TRBV5-1 to TRBJ1-2; 8 nucleotides line up with TRBD1. The CDR3 extends over 15 amino acids. Germline CDR1 SGHRS, CDR2 YFSETQ. Here the CDR3 reads CASSLDRGLEEGYPF. The DNA for the CDR3 is TGCGCCAGCAGCTTGGACAGGGGGTTAGAAGAAGGCTACCCCTTC.

This clone was counted between two and nine times. This chain joins TRBV19 and TRBJ2-3; D perhaps matches TRBD2 (5 bases). Deletions cut 6 bases from V and 3 bases from J, with 16 bases between. This CDR3 is built from 15 residues. CDR1 LNHDA and CDR2 SQIVND come from the germline V gene (reference sequence). DNA of the CDR3: TGTGCCAGTAGGGGGAGTCTAGGACGTACAGATACGCAGTATTTT. It codes for CASRGSLGRTDTQYF.

This clone was observed a few times. The chain is built from TRBV25-1 and TRBJ1-6; weak D call: TRBD1 (5 bases). V lost 2 bases to trimming and J lost 17 bases, with 13 bases between them. Germline V lookup: CDR1 MGHDK, CDR2 SYGVNS. There are 12 residues in the CDR3. CDR3 loop: CASSETGLYFHF. The DNA for the CDR3 is TGTGCCAGCAGTGAAACGGGACTCTACTTCCACTTT.

The chain links TRBV7-6 to TRBJ1-3; 9 bases agree with TRBD1. The CDR3 runs 17 residues. V was clipped by 4 bases and J by 3 bases; unmatched bases: 10. Germline V gene data show CDR1 as SGHVS and CDR2 as FNYEAQ. This CDR3 reads CASSSGTGYWFGNTIYF. CDR3 DNA: TGTGCCAGCAGCTCCGGGACAGGGTATTGGTTTGGAAACACCATATATTTT. The complete variable domain, with remaining parts taken from reference TRBV7-6 and TRBJ1-3, reads GAGVSQSPRYKVTKRGQDVALRCDPISGHVSLYWYRQALGQGPEFLTYFNYEAQQDKSGLPNDRFSAERPEGSISTLTIQRTEQRDSAMYRCASSSGTGYWFGNTIYFGEGSWLTVV.

With regard to this clone: Germline and junction disagree at one end, which may indicate a read error. This sample also contains other DNA sequences that code for the same CDR3. The chain employs TRBV27 and TRBJ2-7, with 13 bases aligning to TRBD2. This CDR3 spans 17 amino acids. Germline lookup yields CDR1 MNHEY and CDR2 SMNVEV (reference sequence). CDR3 sequence reads: CASSSGLAGVVFYEQYF. CDR3 bases: TGTGCTAGCAGTTCTGGACTAGCGGGAGTAGTTTTTTACGAGCAGTACTTC.

The chain links TRBV27 to TRBJ2-6; D remains unclear. V was trimmed by 0 bases and J by 4 bases, leaving 4 bases between them. The CDR3 extends over 14 amino acids. Germline V CDR1 and CDR2: MNHEY, SMNVEV (reference sequence). The CDR3 loop is CASSLSEGANVLTF. In nucleotides, the CDR3 is TGTGCCAGCAGTTTATCAGAGGGGGCCAACGTCCTGACTTTC. The variable domain in full, with the rest retrieved from reference TRBV27 and TRBJ2-6, is EAQVTQNPRYLITVTGKKLTVTCSQNMNHEYMSWYRQDPGLGLRQIYYSMNVEVTDKGDVPEGYKVSRKEKRNFPLILESPSPNQTSLYFCASSLSEGANVLTFGAGSRLTVL.

The rearrangement links TRBV5-4 to TRBJ2-2; 9 bases line up with TRBD1. This CDR3 has 15 amino acids. Germline values: CDR1 SGHNT, CDR2 YYREEE (reference sequence). With 5 bases clipped from V and 1 base from J, the junction kept 3 bases outside the gene matches. The CDR3 bases are TGTGCCAGCAGATCGGACAGGGGGAACACCGGGGAGCTGTTTTTT. Translated, it gives CASRSDRGNTGELFF.